The TCR beta chain described here comes from a study of control samples from healthy donors and cancer patients. Here immunoSEQ multiplex PCR was the method, and the copy in TCRdb shows in-frame clones only, minus some. The data show some 130,000 clones, with approximately 92% seen just once and over 2% held by the top ten. The ends lost 2 bases at V and 1 base at J; junction bases unmatched: 6. The CDR3 runs to 17 residues. The germline CDR1 and CDR2 sequences are MGHRA and YSYEKL. The sequenced sample was blood. This clonotype originated in a woman in her forties or fifties in good health. This chain connects TRBV4-1 to TRBJ2-2; 8 bases line up with TRBD2. The DNA of the CDR3 is TGCGCCAGCAGCCAACCTACTAGCGGACGGAACACCGGGGAGCTGTTTTTT. Translating gives CASSQPTSGRNTGELFF.